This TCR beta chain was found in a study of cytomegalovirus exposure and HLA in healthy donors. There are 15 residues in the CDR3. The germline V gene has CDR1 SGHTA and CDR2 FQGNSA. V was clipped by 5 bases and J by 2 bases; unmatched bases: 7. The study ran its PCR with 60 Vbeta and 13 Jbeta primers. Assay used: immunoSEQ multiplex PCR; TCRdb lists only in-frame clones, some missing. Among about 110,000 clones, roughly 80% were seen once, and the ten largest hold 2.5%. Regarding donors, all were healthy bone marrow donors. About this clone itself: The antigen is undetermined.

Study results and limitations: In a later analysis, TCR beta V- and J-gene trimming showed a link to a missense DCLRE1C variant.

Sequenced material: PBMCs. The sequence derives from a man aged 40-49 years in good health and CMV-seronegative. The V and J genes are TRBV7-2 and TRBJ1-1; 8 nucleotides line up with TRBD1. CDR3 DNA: TGTGCCAGCAGCCATGAACAGGGGGTTAACACTGAAGCTTTCTTT. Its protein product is CASSHEQGVNTEAFF.